The next 28 T cell receptor beta chains were all read from a single sample in a study of blood T cell repertoires in COVID-19. Generated by immunoSEQ multiplex PCR, the TCRdb table keeps only in-frame clones and is missing some. Altogether about 180,000 clones are present, 83% being singletons, with the ten largest covering less than 2%. Sequenced input: peripheral blood. Source of these receptors: a human donor in a cohort sampled during active COVID-19.

This clone was observed a few times. This chain connects TRBV11-3 to TRBJ2-6; D not certain. Germline V gene lookup returns CDR1 SGHNT and CDR2 YENEEA. There are 15 residues in the CDR3. Trimming cost V 5 bases and J 2 bases, with 10 bases left between them. CDR3 sequence (DNA): TGTGCCAGCAGCGGGCAAGTAGCTGGGGCCAACGTCCTGACTTTC. It specifies CASSGQVAGANVLTF.

V usage is TRBV18 and J usage is TRBJ2-1, with 10 bases matching TRBD2. The V and J ends lost 4 bases and 0 bases, in that order; junction bases with no gene match: 6. The length of the CDR3 is 17 residues. CDR1 and CDR2 from the germline V gene are KGHSH and LQKENI. CDR3 sequence: CASSLAGGLPSYNEQFF. In nucleotides, the CDR3 is TGTGCCAGCTCACTAGCGGGGGGCCTACCCTCCTACAATGAGCAGTTCTTC.

This rearrangement joins TRBV19 to TRBJ2-7; 7 nucleotides agree with TRBD2. After removal of 5 bases from V and 3 bases from J, the junction contained 4 bases not matched to a gene. CDR3 size: 13 residues. The germline gives CDR1 LNHDA, CDR2 SQIVND (reference sequence). CDR3 DNA: TGTGCCAGTAGTTGGGGGGGACGCTACGAGCAGTACTTC. This codes for CASSWGGRYEQYF. The full variable domain, completed using reference TRBV19 and TRBJ2-7, is DGGITQSPKYLFRKEGQNVTLSCEQNLNHDAMYWYRQDPGQGLRLIYYSQIVNDFQKGDIAEGYSVSREKKESFPLTVTSAQKNPTAFYLCASSWGGRYEQYFGPGTRLTVT.

This clone appeared a single time. The genes are TRBV6-5 and TRBJ2-3, with 8 bases fitting TRBD2. The V and J ends lost 4 bases and 0 bases, in that order; junction bases with no gene match: 0. Germline CDR1 MNHEY, CDR2 SVGAGI. The CDR3 is 14 residues long. Here the CDR3 reads CASSLAGSTDTQYF. The DNA for the CDR3 is TGTGCCAGCAGTTTAGCGGGAAGCACAGATACGCAGTATTTT.

The V call is TRBV5-5, the J call TRBJ2-7, with D uncertain. The CDR3 runs to 14 residues. The ends were cut back, 4 bases at V and 1 base at J, with 12 bases in the middle. The V gene's germline CDR1 is SGHKS and CDR2 YYEKEE (reference sequence). CDR3 in amino acids: CASSPTQKSYEQYF. The CDR3 DNA follows: TGTGCCAGCAGCCCCACCCAGAAATCCTACGAGCAGTACTTC.

This clone was counted between two and nine times. The chain carries TRBV19 and TRBJ1-2; TRBD1 aligns across 7 bases. The trim removed 5 bases at V and 3 bases at J, leaving 3 bases unmatched. Germline V lookup: CDR1 LNHDA, CDR2 SQIVND (reference sequence). The CDR3 length is 13 residues. CDR3 sequence reads: CASSAQGYYGYTF. The CDR3 DNA is TGTGCCAGTAGTGCACAGGGGTACTATGGCTACACCTTC.

The CDR3 spells CASSRRQISNQPQHF. CDR3 bases: TGTGCCAGCAGCCGTCGACAGATTAGCAATCAGCCCCAGCATTTT. This sequence joins TRBV6-2 or TRBV6-3 and TRBJ1-5, with D possibly matching TRBD1 (5 bases). Trimming stripped 6 bases from V and 0 bases from J, with 12 bases between. This CDR3 comprises 15 residues. Germline CDR1 reads MNHEY; CDR2 reads SVGEGT.

The CDR3 protein is CAISPDQETQYF. The CDR3 bases are TGTGCCATCTCGCCAGACCAAGAGACCCAGTACTTC. The chain couples TRBV10-3 to TRBJ2-5; D is unclear. Trimming cost V 8 bases and J 0 bases, with 7 bases left between them. The CDR3 has 12 residues. The germline CDR1 and CDR2 sequences are ENHRY and SYGVKD.

This clone occurred once. The J gene is TRBJ2-7, the V gene TRBV28; 8 bases are a match to TRBD2. V was clipped by 5 bases and J by 7 bases; unmatched bases: 7. Germline V lookup: CDR1 MDHEN, CDR2 SYDVKM. The CDR3 spans 13 residues. The DNA for the CDR3 is TGTGCCAGCAGTCTCGGACTAGCCTTTGAGCAGTACTTC. This encodes CASSLGLAFEQYF.

The gene calls are TRBV5-4 and TRBJ2-1; 11 bases are a match to TRBD2. CDR1 SGHNT and CDR2 YYREEE come from the germline V gene (reference sequence). The CDR3 consists of 18 residues. The ends lost 2 bases at V and 0 bases at J; junction bases unmatched: 7. The CDR3 spells CASSFASGGWGSYNEQFF. The CDR3 DNA is TGTGCCAGCAGCTTTGCTAGCGGGGGGTGGGGCTCCTACAATGAGCAGTTCTTC.

The chain has TRBV7-3 and TRBJ2-1; the match to TRBD2 covers 13 bases. Unmatched junction bases numbered 1, after V lost 5 bases and J lost 0 bases. Germline V gene sequence: CDR1 SGHTA, CDR2 FQGTGA. CDR3 length: 16 amino acids. The CDR3 sequence: CASSTSGGASYNEQFF. CDR3 coding DNA: TGTGCCAGCAGCACTAGCGGGGGGGCCTCCTACAATGAGCAGTTCTTC.

V is TRBV10-3 and J is TRBJ2-7; D perhaps matches TRBD1 (5 bases). The CDR3 loop spans 12 amino acids. Per the germline V gene, CDR1 is ENHRY and CDR2 is SYGVKD. V gave up 6 bases and J gave up 3 bases, with 9 bases separating them. The CDR3 loop reads CAISAGNYEQYF. In nucleotides, the CDR3 is TGTGCCATCAGCGCAGGGAACTACGAGCAGTACTTC.

This rearrangement joins TRBV10-3 to TRBJ1-2, with TRBD1 matching 9 bases. Germline V CDR1 and CDR2: ENHRY, SYGVKD. After removal of 2 bases from V and 4 bases from J, the junction contained 5 bases not matched to a gene. The CDR3 is made up of 15 amino acids. In nucleotides, the CDR3 is TGTGCCATCAGTGAGACAACAGGGGGCTCCTATGGCTACACCTTC. It codes for CAISETTGGSYGYTF.

This clone has only a few counts. J is TRBJ1-3 and V is TRBV7-9, with TRBD1 as a possible D gene (6 bases). Per germline, CDR1 SEHNR and CDR2 FQNEAQ (reference sequence). Trimming removed 11 bases from V and 10 bases from J, with 15 bases in between. The CDR3 covers 11 residues. CDR3 coding DNA: TGTGCCTCCCCCAAGGGGGAGACCATATATTTT. It translates to CASPKGETIYF.

V gene TRBV7-9 combines with J gene TRBJ2-5, with 11 bases fitting TRBD2. The CDR3 sequence is 16 residues long. V shed 0 bases, J shed 6 bases, and the junction held 6 bases outside the gene matches. CDR1 SEHNR and CDR2 FQNEAQ come from the germline V gene (reference sequence). CDR3 DNA: TGTGCCAGCAGCTTAGCGGTAACTAGCGGGGGAAAGACCCAGTACTTC. It is translated as CASSLAVTSGGKTQYF. Based on the CDR3 plus reference TRBV7-9 and TRBJ2-5, the full variable domain is DTGVSQNPRHKITKRGQNVTFRCDPISEHNRLYWYRQTLGQGPEFLTYFQNEAQLEKSRLLSDRFSAERPKGSFSTLEIQRTEQGDSAMYLCASSLAVTSGGKTQYFGPGTRLLVL.

This clone occurred a few times. The gene calls are TRBV10-1 and TRBJ2-1; D may be TRBD1 (6 bases). The CDR3 has 13 amino acids. Trimming cost V 5 bases and J 5 bases, with 10 bases left between them. CDR1 WNHNN and CDR2 SYGVQD come from the germline V gene (reference sequence). CDR3 in DNA: TGCGCCAGCAGTACAGGGTTGAACAATGAGCAGTTCTTC. Translation gives CASSTGLNNEQFF.

J is TRBJ2-3 and V is TRBV4-3, with 14 bases that match TRBD2. The V gene end was trimmed by 0 bases and the J gene end by 3 bases; junction bases not matched to a gene: 5. Germline-derived CDR1 and CDR2 are LGHNA and YSLEER. CDR3 length: 18 residues. CDR3 DNA: TGCGCCAGCAGCCAAGATGGACTAGCGGGGGGCCCAACAGATACGCAGTATTTT. Protein sequence: CASSQDGLAGGPTDTQYF.

The count of this clone is one. This sequence joins TRBV19 and TRBJ1-5; 8 positions match TRBD1. The CDR3 totals 17 residues. V gave up 6 bases and J gave up 1 base; unmatched junction bases: 11. The germline gives CDR1 LNHDA, CDR2 SQIVND (reference sequence). CDR3 sequence (DNA): TGTGCCAGTAGAAGTGGACAGGGCGGTCGGAGCAATCAGCCCCAGCATTTT. This encodes CASRSGQGGRSNQPQHF.

The rearrangement uses TRBV28 and TRBJ2-7; tentative D call: TRBD2 (5 bases). Trimming took 2 bases from V and 2 from J, leaving 13 bases between them. CDR1 MDHEN and CDR2 SYDVKM come from the germline V gene. The CDR3 covers 15 residues. The CDR3 reads CASSLPTGFTYEQYF. In nucleotides, the CDR3 is TGTGCCAGCAGTTTACCCACGGGGTTCACCTACGAGCAGTACTTC.

This rearrangement joins TRBV5-4 to TRBJ2-1; D remains ambiguous. This CDR3 has 13 residues. Trimming took 1 base from V and 4 from J, leaving 6 bases between them. Per germline, CDR1 SGHNT and CDR2 YYREEE (reference sequence). The CDR3 nucleotides read TGTGCCAGCAGCTTGCCGTCTTACAATGAGCAGTTCTTC. Amino acid sequence: CASSLPSYNEQFF.

This clone was detected once. Different DNA sequences within this sample yield the same CDR3. The chain couples TRBV3-1 (or the pseudogene TRBV3-2) to TRBJ1-1; D perhaps matches TRBD1 (5 bases). The CDR3 consists of 14 residues. Deletions cut 1 base from V and 3 bases from J, with 9 bases between. Looked up from germline, CDR1 is LGHDT and CDR2 is YNNKEL (reference sequence). For the CDR3, the DNA is TGTGCCAGCAGCCAAGTGGGGGGGGACACTGAAGCTTTCTTT. Protein sequence: CASSQVGGDTEAFF.

This sequence joins TRBV28 and TRBJ1-5, with D possibly being TRBD1 (5 bases). V was clipped by 3 bases and J by 3 bases, with 9 bases between them. Germline assignment: CDR1 MDHEN and CDR2 SYDVKM. The CDR3 contains 14 residues. Written as DNA, the CDR3 is TGTGCCAGCAGTTTCTACAGGTACAATCAGCCCCAGCATTTT. Translation: CASSFYRYNQPQHF.

Note on this clone: Mismatch with germline at one junction end may stem from a read error. CDR3 bases: TGTGCTAGCAGCCCAGGGGAAGCGGAGACCCAGTACTTC. Its protein is CASSPGEAETQYF. This chain joins TRBV7-7 and TRBJ2-5; the D gene is possibly TRBD1 (6 bases). Germline-derived CDR1 and CDR2 are SSHAT and FNYEAQ (reference sequence). The CDR3 consists of 13 residues.

This clone turned up a few times. This chain connects TRBV6-2 or TRBV6-3 to TRBJ2-7; D might be TRBD2 (5 bases). From germline, CDR1 is MNHEY and CDR2 SVGEGT. V lost 0 bases, J lost 3 bases, and 21 bases lay in between. CDR3 size: 18 residues. The CDR3 loop reads CASSYSRGGAEERYEQYF. The CDR3, as DNA: TGTGCCAGCAGTTACTCGAGAGGAGGAGCGGAGGAGCGCTACGAGCAGTACTTC.

The chain employs TRBV28 and TRBJ2-1, with 7 bases that match TRBD1. This CDR3 contains 16 residues. The germline V gene has CDR1 MDHEN and CDR2 SYDVKM. With V trimmed by 4 bases and J by 0 bases, 6 bases remained unmatched. This CDR3 reads CASSSGTARSYNEQFF. The DNA of the CDR3 is TGTGCCAGCAGTTCCGGGACAGCCCGCTCCTACAATGAGCAGTTCTTC.

The CDR3 reads CASSHGDRYGEQYF. The DNA of the CDR3 is TGCGCCAGCAGCCATGGGGACAGGTACGGCGAGCAGTACTTC. The chain uses TRBV4-3 and TRBJ2-7; 8 nucleotides line up with TRBD1. The CDR3 is made up of 14 amino acids. Looked up from germline, CDR1 is LGHNA and CDR2 is YSLEER. With 3 bases clipped from V and 6 bases from J, the junction kept 7 bases outside the gene matches.

This clone was detected only once. The chain has TRBV4-2 and TRBJ2-7; a possible D gene is TRBD2 (6 bases). The germline V gene encodes CDR1 LGHNA and CDR2 YNFKEQ. Trimming stripped 0 bases from V and 2 bases from J, with 14 bases between. The CDR3 spans 16 residues. The CDR3 nucleotides read TGTGCCAGCAGCCAAGATGGCACTAGCACTACCTACGAGCAGTACTTC. Protein product: CASSQDGTSTTYEQYF.

CDR3 amino acids: CASSYEQNTEAFF. CDR3 DNA: TGTGCCAGCAGTTATGAGCAGAACACTGAAGCTTTCTTT. The rearrangement links TRBV6-6 to TRBJ1-1; D is undetermined. V lost 3 bases and J 1 base, leaving 6 bases between the germline ends. From germline, CDR1 is MNHNY and CDR2 SVGAGI (reference sequence). There are 13 residues in the CDR3.